The rows below give T cell receptor beta chains drawn from one sample of a study of blood T cell repertoires in COVID-19. The data were produced by immunoSEQ multiplex PCR, yet TCRdb's version contains in-frame clones alone and is incomplete. Here the sample spans some 240,000 clones, 89% being singletons. The sample consisted of peripheral blood. The source of these receptors is a man in his 60s who had recovered from COVID-19. CDR3s leave out the opening cysteine and the closing phenylalanine or tryptophan. The size entry is marked missing in some rows and otherwise reads once, few, many or a size class.

TRBV9	.	ASSVAGGGYGYT
TRBV7-2	.	ASSFEGLYEQY
TRBV5-1	.	ASSREGLQETQY
TRBV27	few	ASSLEGQGWGGYT
TRBV7-2	once	ASSLSLGELF
TRBV2	.	ASRGQGVEKLF
TRBV5-1	.	ASSGTGTEGTQY
TRBV4-2	.	ASSQVKGAGNQPQH
TRBV11-2	.	ASSLAGTGQLRSSYT
TRBV12-5	once	ASGLTGGLTEAF
TRBV29-1	.	SVVGDRGNYGYT
TRBV5-4	.	ASSLRQGTTYGYT
TRBV3-1/TRBV3-2	many	ASSLRDRDLSYT
TRBV5-1	.	ASSLQELISYNEQF
TRBV29-1	.	SVDIQGLGTGELF
TRBV5-1	.	ASSLATGDQETQY
TRBV28	.	ASSTSGLVRETQY
TRBV14	once	ASSREGELF
TRBV10-3	.	AISRDRATTGEAF
TRBV27	few	ASTKAGAANTGELF
TRBV18	.	ASSSDTVSVNSPLH
TRBV19	once	ASRTQGIETQY
TRBV5-6	.	ASSFDQGLTPLH
TRBV19	.	ASRDRGHSGANVLT
TRBV7-6	.	ASSLTSGGLRGQF
TRBV7-9	.	ASSDRARGEKLF